Below, 9 T cell receptor beta chains from the same sample are listed, as sequenced in a study of blood T cell repertoires in COVID-19. Profiled with immunoSEQ multiplex PCR; TCRdb holds only in-frame clones, not every one. The sample records 310,000 or so clones, roughly 89% being singletons. The sequenced sample was PBMCs or T cells enriched from blood (not recorded which). These TCRs come from a woman aged 18-30 years who had recovered from COVID-19.

The chain employs TRBV7-2 and TRBJ1-4; weak D call: TRBD1 (6 bases). The CDR3 sequence is 15 residues long. The V end lost 5 bases, the J end lost 3 bases, and 13 bases lay between the germline ends. The germline V gene has CDR1 SGHTA and CDR2 FQGNSA. CDR3 sequence: CASSPVQGSNEKLFF. DNA for the CDR3: TGTGCCAGCAGCCCCGTACAGGGATCTAATGAAAAACTGTTTTTT.

The chain links TRBV7-8 to TRBJ1-1, with D perhaps TRBD1 (5 bases). The germline gives CDR1 SGHVS, CDR2 FQNEAQ. Deletions cut 7 bases from V and 6 bases from J, with 18 bases between. The CDR3 runs 14 residues. The CDR3 DNA follows: TGTGCCAGCACCCATAATCCAGGGTTCCCTGAAGCTTTCTTT. Its protein is CASTHNPGFPEAFF.

V gene TRBV23-1 combines with J gene TRBJ2-1; D may be TRBD1 (6 bases). TRBV23-1 is assigned to the ORF class and has an uncertain function. Trimming cost V 8 bases and J 4 bases, with 21 bases left between them. The CDR3 extends over 16 amino acids. The CDR3 here is CASPITGTVGYNEQFF. CDR3 DNA: TGCGCCAGCCCAATCACAGGGACGGTAGGTTACAATGAGCAGTTCTTC.

The chain couples TRBV7-2 to TRBJ2-3; D gene ambiguous. Germline-derived CDR1 and CDR2 are SGHTA and FQGNSA. V shed 3 bases and J shed 2 bases, with 3 bases lying between them. This CDR3 has 12 residues. The CDR3 reads CASSFITDTQYF. The CDR3 DNA follows: TGTGCCAGCAGCTTTATCACAGATACGCAGTATTTT. Together with reference TRBV7-2 and TRBJ2-3, the CDR3 gives the full variable domain: GAGVSQSPSNKVTEKGKDVELRCDPISGHTALYWYRQSLGQGLEFLIYFQGNSAPDKSGLPSDRFSAERTGGSVSTLTIQRTQQEDSAVYLCASSFITDTQYFGPGTRLTVL.

The V and J genes are TRBV7-3 and TRBJ2-7; a possible D gene is TRBD1 (5 bases). The CDR3 loop spans 13 amino acids. Germline CDR1 reads SGHTA; CDR2 reads FQGTGA. V lost 3 bases, J lost 6 bases, and 12 bases lay in between. The CDR3 coding sequence is TGTGCCAGCAGCTTGAGAAGGGGCGCCGAGCAGTACTTC. It yields the protein CASSLRRGAEQYF.

The J gene is TRBJ1-1, the V gene TRBV18, with unresolved D. The CDR3 loop spans 15 amino acids. Germline V lookup: CDR1 KGHSH, CDR2 LQKENI. Trimming shortened V by 6 bases and J by 1 base, and 15 bases separated the two germline ends. The CDR3 sequence: CASSREPGGNTEAFF. The CDR3, as DNA: TGTGCCAGCTCCCGTGAACCGGGTGGGAACACTGAAGCTTTCTTT.

J is TRBJ2-6 and V is TRBV5-1; D unresolved. V was shortened by 0 bases and J by 0 bases, with 7 bases between the two germline ends. CDR1 is SGHRS and CDR2 is YFSETQ in the germline V gene. CDR3 length: 16 residues. The CDR3 loop is CASSLDESSGANVLTF. CDR3 DNA: TGCGCCAGCAGCTTGGACGAGAGCTCTGGGGCCAACGTCCTGACTTTC.

With respect to this clone: The sample holds other DNA sequences that translate to the same CDR3. The rearrangement uses TRBV5-1 and TRBJ2-3, with 7 bases matching TRBD2. The length of the CDR3 is 15 residues. After removal of 0 bases from V and 1 base from J, the junction contained 2 bases not matched to a gene. Germline V gene data show CDR1 as SGHRS and CDR2 as YFSETQ. The CDR3 region has the DNA TGCGCCAGCAGCTTGGGGCTAGCGGGCACAGATACGCAGTATTTT. Translated: CASSLGLAGTDTQYF.

The chain uses TRBV7-2 and TRBJ1-1, with 8 bases that match TRBD1. CDR3 length equals 14 residues. CDR1 and CDR2 (germline): SGHTA, FQGNSA. J lost 5 bases, V lost 4 bases, and 6 bases had no gene match. The CDR3 is CASSSRGLGTEAFF. CDR3 DNA: TGTGCCAGCAGCTCCAGGGGGCTGGGGACTGAAGCTTTCTTT.